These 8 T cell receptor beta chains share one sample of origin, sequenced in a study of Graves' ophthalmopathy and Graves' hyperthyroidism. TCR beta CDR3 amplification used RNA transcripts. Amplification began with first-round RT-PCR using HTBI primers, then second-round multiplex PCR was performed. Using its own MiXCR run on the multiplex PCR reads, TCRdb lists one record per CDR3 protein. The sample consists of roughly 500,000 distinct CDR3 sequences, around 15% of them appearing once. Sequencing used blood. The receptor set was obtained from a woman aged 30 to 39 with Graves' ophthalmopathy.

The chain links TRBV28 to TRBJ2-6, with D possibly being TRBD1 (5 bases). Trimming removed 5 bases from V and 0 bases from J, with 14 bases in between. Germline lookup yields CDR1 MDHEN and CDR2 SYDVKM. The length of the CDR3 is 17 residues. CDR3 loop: CASSHGHIPSGANVLTF. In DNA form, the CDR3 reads TGTGCCAGCAGTCATGGACATATACCCTCTGGGGCCAACGTCCTGACTTTC.

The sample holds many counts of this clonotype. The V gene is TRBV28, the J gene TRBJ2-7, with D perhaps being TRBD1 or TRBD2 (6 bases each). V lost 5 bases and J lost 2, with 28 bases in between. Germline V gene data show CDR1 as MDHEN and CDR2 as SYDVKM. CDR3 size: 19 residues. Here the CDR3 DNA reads TGTGCCAGCAGTCCTCCGGGCCTAAGGGGGATTCGGGGGACCTACGAGCAGTACTTC. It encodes CASSPPGLRGIRGTYEQYF.

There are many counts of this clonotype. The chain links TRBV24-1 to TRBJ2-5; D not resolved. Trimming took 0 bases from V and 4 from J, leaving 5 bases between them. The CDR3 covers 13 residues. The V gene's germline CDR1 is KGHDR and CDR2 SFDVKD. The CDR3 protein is CATSDLFGETQYF. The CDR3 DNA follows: TGTGCCACCAGTGATTTGTTCGGAGAGACCCAGTACTTC.

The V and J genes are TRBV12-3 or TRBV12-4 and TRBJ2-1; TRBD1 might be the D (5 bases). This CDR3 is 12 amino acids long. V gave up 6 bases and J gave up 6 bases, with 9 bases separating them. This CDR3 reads CASSTQVNEQFF. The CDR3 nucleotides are TGTGCCAGCAGCACACAGGTCAATGAGCAGTTCTTC.

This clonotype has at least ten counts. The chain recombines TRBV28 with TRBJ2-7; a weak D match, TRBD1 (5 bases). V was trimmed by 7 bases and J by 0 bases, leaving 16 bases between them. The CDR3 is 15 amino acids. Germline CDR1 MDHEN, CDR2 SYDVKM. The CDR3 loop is CASTPPDIRSYEQYF. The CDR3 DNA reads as TGTGCCAGCACTCCTCCGGACATTCGCTCCTACGAGCAGTACTTC.

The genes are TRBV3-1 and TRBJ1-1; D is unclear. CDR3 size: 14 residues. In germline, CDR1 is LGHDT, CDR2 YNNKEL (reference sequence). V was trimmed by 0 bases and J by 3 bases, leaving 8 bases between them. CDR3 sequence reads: CASSQDGAYTEAFF. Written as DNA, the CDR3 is TGTGCCAGCAGCCAAGATGGCGCCTACACTGAAGCTTTCTTT.

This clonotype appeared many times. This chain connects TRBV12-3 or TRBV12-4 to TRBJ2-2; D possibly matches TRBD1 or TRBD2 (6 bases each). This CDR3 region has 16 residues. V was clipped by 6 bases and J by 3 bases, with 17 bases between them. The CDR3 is CASRSSGAWDTGELFF. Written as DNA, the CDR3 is TGTGCCAGCAGGTCCTCGGGGGCGTGGGACACCGGGGAGCTGTTTTTT.

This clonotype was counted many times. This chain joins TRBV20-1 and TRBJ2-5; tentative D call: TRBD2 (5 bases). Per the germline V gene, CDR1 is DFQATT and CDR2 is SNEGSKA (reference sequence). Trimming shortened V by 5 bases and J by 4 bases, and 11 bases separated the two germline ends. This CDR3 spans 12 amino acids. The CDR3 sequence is CSAHDGRETQYF. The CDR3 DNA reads TGCAGTGCTCACGATGGGAGAGAGACCCAGTACTTC.